These 7 T cell receptor beta chains share one sample of origin, sequenced in a study of cytomegalovirus exposure and HLA in healthy donors. PCR amplification relied on 60 Vbeta primers (plus 13 Jbeta primers). TCRdb's copy holds only in-frame clones and misses some; the assay was immunoSEQ multiplex PCR. The sample records about 89,000 clones, around 77% being singletons. The sequenced sample consisted of PBMCs. These receptors all stem from a man between 25 and 39 years old in good health and CMV-seronegative.

V gene TRBV27 combines with J gene TRBJ2-7, with TRBD1 matching 9 bases. Per germline, CDR1 MNHEY and CDR2 SMNVEV (reference sequence). The CDR3 sequence is 14 residues long. The J segment lost 4 bases and the V segment lost 4 bases, leaving 5 bases of the junction unmatched. The CDR3 region is CASSSGQGIYEQYF. The CDR3 DNA reads TGTGCCAGCAGTTCCGGACAGGGGATATACGAGCAGTACTTC.

V and J are TRBV19 and TRBJ2-1, with D unclear. This CDR3 is 13 amino acids long. Germline V lookup: CDR1 LNHDA, CDR2 SQIVND (reference sequence). V gave up 3 bases and J gave up 4 bases, with 7 bases separating them. This CDR3 reads CASSISSYNEQFF. The DNA of the CDR3 is TGTGCCAGTAGTATTTCGTCTTACAATGAGCAGTTCTTC.

The V call is TRBV27, the J call TRBJ2-7; TRBD1 matches at 7 bases. Germline values: CDR1 MNHEY, CDR2 SMNVEV (reference sequence). This CDR3 contains 14 residues. J gave up 4 bases and V 6 bases, and 9 bases lay outside the gene matches. The CDR3 here is CASSRRQGWYEQYF. The CDR3 DNA is TGTGCCAGCAGCCGAAGACAGGGTTGGTACGAGCAGTACTTC.

This chain connects TRBV27 to TRBJ2-7; D is ambiguous. Germline V CDR1 and CDR2: MNHEY, SMNVEV (reference sequence). The CDR3 has 14 amino acids. V was pared by 2 bases and J by 4 bases, with 12 bases between. The CDR3 loop is CASSLVGGKYEQYF. The CDR3 DNA reads as TGTGCCAGCAGTTTAGTAGGCGGCAAATACGAGCAGTACTTC.

The chain couples TRBV2 to TRBJ2-5; 7 bases match TRBD1. This CDR3 has 14 residues. V shed 5 bases, J shed 7 bases, and the junction held 10 bases outside the gene matches. Germline CDR1 is SNHLY and CDR2 is FYNNEI. DNA for the CDR3: TGTGCCAGCAGTCCCGGGACAGTCCGGGTGACCCAGTACTTC. Translated: CASSPGTVRVTQYF.

CDR3 loop: CASSSAAAYEQYF. In DNA, the CDR3 is TGCGCCAGCTCCTCCGCGGCAGCCTACGAGCAGTACTTC. The gene calls are TRBV5-1 and TRBJ2-7; D not resolved. Germline CDR1 reads SGHRS; CDR2 reads YFSETQ. This CDR3 has 13 amino acids. V was trimmed by 7 bases and J by 2 bases, leaving 13 bases between them.

This chain links TRBV5-1 with TRBJ2-3; 10 bases are a match to TRBD2. The V and J ends lost 4 bases and 6 bases, in that order; junction bases with no gene match: 14. The CDR3 has 17 residues. Germline loops: CDR1 SGHRS, CDR2 YFSETQ. Written as DNA, the CDR3 is TGCGCCAGCAGCCCGCTGAGATTGGATAGCGGGGGGGATACGCAGTATTTT. Encoded protein: CASSPLRLDSGGDTQYF.